This TCR beta chain comes out of a study of blood T cell repertoires in COVID-19. Turning to the study itself: Both acute and convalescent COVID-19 samples were obtained from the United States, Italy and Spain.

The data were produced by immunoSEQ multiplex PCR, yet TCRdb's version contains in-frame clones alone and is incomplete. Here the sample spans a few hundred thousand clones, about 88% being singletons. Looked up from germline, CDR1 is GTSNPN and CDR2 is SVGIG (reference sequence). The J segment lost 7 bases and the V segment lost 4 bases, leaving 5 bases of the junction unmatched. The length of the CDR3 is 12 residues. The count of this clone is one. In assigning cohorts, the study relied on participant-reported clinical history. V is TRBV30 and J is TRBJ1-1; 8 bases map to TRBD1. Sequencing input: PBMCs or T cells enriched from blood (not recorded which). The receptor's source is a woman in her thirties who had recovered from COVID-19. The CDR3 DNA is TGTGCCTGGACTGCAGGGGGCAATGAAGCTTTCTTT. This sequence encodes CAWTAGGNEAFF.